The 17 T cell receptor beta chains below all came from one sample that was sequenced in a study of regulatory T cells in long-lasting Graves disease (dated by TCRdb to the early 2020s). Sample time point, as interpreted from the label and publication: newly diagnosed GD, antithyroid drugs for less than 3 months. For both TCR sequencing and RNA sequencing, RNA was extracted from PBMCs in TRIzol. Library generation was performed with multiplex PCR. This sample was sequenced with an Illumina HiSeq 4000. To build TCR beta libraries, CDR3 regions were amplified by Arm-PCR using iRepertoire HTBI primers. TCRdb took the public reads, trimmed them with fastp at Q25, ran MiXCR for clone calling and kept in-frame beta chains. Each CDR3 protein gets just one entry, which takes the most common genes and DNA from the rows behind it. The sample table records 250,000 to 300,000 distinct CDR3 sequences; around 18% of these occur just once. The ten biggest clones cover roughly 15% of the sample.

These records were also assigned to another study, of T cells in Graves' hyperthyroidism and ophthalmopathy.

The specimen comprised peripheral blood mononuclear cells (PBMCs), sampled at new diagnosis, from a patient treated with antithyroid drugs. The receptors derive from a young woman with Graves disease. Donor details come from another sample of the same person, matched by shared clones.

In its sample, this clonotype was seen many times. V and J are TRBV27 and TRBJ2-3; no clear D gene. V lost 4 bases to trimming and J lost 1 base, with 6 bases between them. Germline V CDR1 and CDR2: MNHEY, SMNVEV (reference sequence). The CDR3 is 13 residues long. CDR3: CASSYEGTDTQYF. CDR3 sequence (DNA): TGTGCCAGCAGTTATGAGGGCACAGATACGCAGTATTTT.

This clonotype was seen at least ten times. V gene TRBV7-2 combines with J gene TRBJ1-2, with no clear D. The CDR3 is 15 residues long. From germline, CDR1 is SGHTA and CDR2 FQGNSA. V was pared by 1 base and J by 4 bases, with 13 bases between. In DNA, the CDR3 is TGTGCCAGCAGCTTAGTAGAGGGCAGCCTCTATGGCTACACCTTC. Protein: CASSLVEGSLYGYTF.

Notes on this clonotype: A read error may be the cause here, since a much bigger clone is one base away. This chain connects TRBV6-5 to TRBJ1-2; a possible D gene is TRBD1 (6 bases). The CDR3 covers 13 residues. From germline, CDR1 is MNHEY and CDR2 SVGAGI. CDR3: CVSRYRVGYGYTF. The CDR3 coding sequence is TGTGTCAGCAGGTACAGGGTTGGCTATGGCTACACCTTC.

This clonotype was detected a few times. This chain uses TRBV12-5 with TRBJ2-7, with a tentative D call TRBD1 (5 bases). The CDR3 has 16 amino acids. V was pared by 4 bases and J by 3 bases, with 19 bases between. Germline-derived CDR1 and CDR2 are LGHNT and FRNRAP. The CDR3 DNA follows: TGTGCTAGTGGTTCTCTTCTAGTAGTGGGGCACTACGAGCAGTACTTC. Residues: CASGSLLVVGHYEQYF.

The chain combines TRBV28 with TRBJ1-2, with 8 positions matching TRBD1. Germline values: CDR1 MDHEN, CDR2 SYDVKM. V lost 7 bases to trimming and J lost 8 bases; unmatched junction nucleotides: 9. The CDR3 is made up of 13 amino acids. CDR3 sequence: CASTRTGNGGYTF. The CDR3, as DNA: TGTGCCAGCACCCGGACAGGGAATGGAGGCTACACCTTC.

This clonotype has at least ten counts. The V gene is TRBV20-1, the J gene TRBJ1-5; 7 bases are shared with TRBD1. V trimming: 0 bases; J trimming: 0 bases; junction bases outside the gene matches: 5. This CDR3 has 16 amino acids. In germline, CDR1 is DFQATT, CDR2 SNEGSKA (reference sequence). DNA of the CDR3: TGCAGTGCTAGAGATAGGGACAGTATTAGCAATCAGCCCCAGCATTTT. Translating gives CSARDRDSISNQPQHF.

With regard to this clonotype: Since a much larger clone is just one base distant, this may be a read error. The CDR3 coding sequence is TGCGCCAGCAGCGCAGACCTGGCTAGACTGGAGGAGCAGTACTTC. Translation: CASSADLARLEEQYF. The chain combines TRBV5-4 with TRBJ2-7, with D unresolved. Per the germline V gene, CDR1 is SGHNT and CDR2 is YYREEE (reference sequence). The CDR3 runs to 15 residues.

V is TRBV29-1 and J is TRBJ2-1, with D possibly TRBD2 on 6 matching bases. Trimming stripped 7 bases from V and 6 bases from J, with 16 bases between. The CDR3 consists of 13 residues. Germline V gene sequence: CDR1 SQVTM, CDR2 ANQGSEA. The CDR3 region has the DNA TGCAGCGGGAACCGGGACTCGCGCAATGAGCAGTTCTTC. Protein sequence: CSGNRDSRNEQFF.

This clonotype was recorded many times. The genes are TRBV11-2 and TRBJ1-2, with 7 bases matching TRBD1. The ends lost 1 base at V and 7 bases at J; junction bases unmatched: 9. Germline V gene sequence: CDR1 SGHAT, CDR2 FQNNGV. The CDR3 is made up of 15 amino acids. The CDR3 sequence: CASSLGGTVGCGYTF. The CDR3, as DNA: TGTGCCAGCAGCTTAGGAGGGACAGTGGGCTGTGGCTACACCTTC.

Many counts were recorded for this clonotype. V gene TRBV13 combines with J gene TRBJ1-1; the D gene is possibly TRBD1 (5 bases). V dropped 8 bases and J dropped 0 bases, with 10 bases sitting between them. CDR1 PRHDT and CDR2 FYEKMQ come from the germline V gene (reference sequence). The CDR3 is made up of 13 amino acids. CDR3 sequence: CASRGRLNTEAFF. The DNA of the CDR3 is TGTGCCAGCCGGGGCAGACTGAACACTGAAGCTTTCTTT.

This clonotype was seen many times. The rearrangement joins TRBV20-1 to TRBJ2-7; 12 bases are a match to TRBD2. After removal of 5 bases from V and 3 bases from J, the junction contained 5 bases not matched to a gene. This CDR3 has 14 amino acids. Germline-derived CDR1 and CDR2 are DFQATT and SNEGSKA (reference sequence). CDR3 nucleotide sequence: TGCAGTGCTCTGCAACTAGCGGGGGGCTACGAGCAGTACTTC. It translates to CSALQLAGGYEQYF.

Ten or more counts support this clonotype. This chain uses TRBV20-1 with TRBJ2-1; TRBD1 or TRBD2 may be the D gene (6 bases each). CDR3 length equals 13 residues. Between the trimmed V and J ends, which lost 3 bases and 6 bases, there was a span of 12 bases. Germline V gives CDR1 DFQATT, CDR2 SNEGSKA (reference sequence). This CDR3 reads CSASPGAVNEQFF. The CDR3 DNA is TGCAGTGCTAGCCCGGGGGCTGTCAATGAGCAGTTCTTC.

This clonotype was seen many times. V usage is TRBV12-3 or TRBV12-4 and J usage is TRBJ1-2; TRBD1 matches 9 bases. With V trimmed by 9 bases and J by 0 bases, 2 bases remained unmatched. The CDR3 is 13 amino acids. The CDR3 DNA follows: TGTGCCAGTGGGACAGGGCCTAACTATGGCTACACCTTC. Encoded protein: CASGTGPNYGYTF.

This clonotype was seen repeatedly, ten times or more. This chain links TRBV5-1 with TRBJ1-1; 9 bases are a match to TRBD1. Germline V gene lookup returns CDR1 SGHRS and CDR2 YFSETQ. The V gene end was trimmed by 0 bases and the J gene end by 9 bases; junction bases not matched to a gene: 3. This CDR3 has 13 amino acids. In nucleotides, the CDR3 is TGCGCCAGCAGCTTGGGGGACAGGGAAAAAGCTTTCTTT. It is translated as CASSLGDREKAFF.

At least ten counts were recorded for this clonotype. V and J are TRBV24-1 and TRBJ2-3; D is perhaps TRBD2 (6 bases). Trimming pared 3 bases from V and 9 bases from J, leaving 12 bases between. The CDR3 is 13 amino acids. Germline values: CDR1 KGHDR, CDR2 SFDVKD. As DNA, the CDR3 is TGTGCCACCAGTGATGAACTAGCAGGAACGCAGTATTTT. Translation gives CATSDELAGTQYF.

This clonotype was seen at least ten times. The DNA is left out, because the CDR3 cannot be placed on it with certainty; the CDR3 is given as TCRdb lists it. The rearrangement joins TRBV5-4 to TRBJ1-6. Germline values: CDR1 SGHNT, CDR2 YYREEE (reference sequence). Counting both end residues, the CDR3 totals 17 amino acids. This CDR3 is CASSFGSGNGDNSPLHF.

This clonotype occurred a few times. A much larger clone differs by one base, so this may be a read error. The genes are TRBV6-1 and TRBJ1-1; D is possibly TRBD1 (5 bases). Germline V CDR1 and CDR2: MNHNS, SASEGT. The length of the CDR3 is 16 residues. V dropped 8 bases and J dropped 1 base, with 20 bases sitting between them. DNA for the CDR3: TGTGCCAGCCCTATCTACTCGACAGCCCCGAACACTGAAGCTTTCTTT. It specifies CASPIYSTAPNTEAFF.